This T cell receptor beta chain was captured by sequencing in a study of blood T cell repertoires in COVID-19. Background on the study: Sites across the United States, Italy and Spain contributed samples from acute and convalescent COVID-19. The analysed material was cDNA or gDNA that came from T cells, B-cell-depleted T cells, or PBMCs.

Using immunoSEQ multiplex PCR, the repertoire was profiled, and TCRdb retains in-frame clones only, with some absent. Seen here are 50,000 to 75,000 clones, about nine tenths observed once, and the top ten hold approximately 1.5%. CDR1 is SGHRS and CDR2 is YFSETQ in the germline V gene. The CDR3 consists of 16 residues. The V gene lost 4 bases and the J gene lost 0 bases, with 11 bases spanning the gap. The sequenced material came from peripheral blood. The chain uses TRBV5-1 and TRBJ1-6; D gene unclear. This receptor was taken from a man between 60 and 70 years old with acute or convalescent COVID-19. The CDR3 nucleotides are TGCGCCAGCAGCCCGAGGGTGAGCTCCTATAATTCACCCCTCCACTTT. This translates into CASSPRVSSYNSPLHF. Full variable domain (missing parts from reference TRBV5-1 and TRBJ1-6): KAGVTQTPRYLIKTRGQQVTLSCSPISGHRSVSWYQQTPGQGLQFLFEYFSETQRNKGNFPGRFSGRQFSNSRSEMNVSTLELGDSALYLCASSPRVSSYNSPLHFGNGTRLTVT.